A single sample gave rise to the 32 T cell receptor beta chains below, sequenced in a study of a mutant IDH1 vaccine in newly diagnosed glioma. Time point given: week 47, end of study. Topical imiquimod accompanied each vaccine dose, which consisted of 300 ug of mutant IDH1 20-mer peptide. Sequencing was performed with immunoSEQ multiplex PCR; in TCRdb, only in-frame clones are kept and a portion is missing. The table shows 20,000 or so clones, with approximately 81% occurring only once. The antigens of these receptors remain unknown. The sample in question was PBMCs, obtained from a glioma patient whose treatment included an IDH1 peptide vaccine. The source of these receptors is a man aged 40-50 years with glioma.

There are a few counts of this clone. The chain employs TRBV6-5 and TRBJ1-2; D gene unclear. The CDR3 has 14 amino acids. Germline V gene data show CDR1 as MNHEY and CDR2 as SVGAGI. V lost 7 bases, J lost 3 bases, and 15 bases lay in between. The CDR3 DNA sequence: TGTGCCAGCACCAAACAAGGGTCTCACTATGGCTACACCTTC. Amino acid sequence: CASTKQGSHYGYTF.

The DNA for the CDR3 is TGTGCCAGCAGGACGGGAGCCGTCACTGAAGCTTTCTTT. It specifies CASRTGAVTEAFF. V and J are TRBV2 and TRBJ1-1; D uncertain. V lost 6 bases and J 4 bases, leaving 12 bases between the germline ends. Looked up from germline, CDR1 is SNHLY and CDR2 is FYNNEI. CDR3 size: 13 residues.

V is TRBV7-9 and J is TRBJ2-7; D unclear. Trimming left V 3 bases short and J 0 bases short, with 12 bases between. The CDR3 extends over 15 amino acids. Germline values: CDR1 SEHNR, CDR2 FQNEAQ (reference sequence). CDR3 in amino acids: CASSFPGSLSYEQYF. The DNA of the CDR3 is TGTGCCAGCAGCTTCCCCGGATCACTCTCCTACGAGCAGTACTTC.

V usage is TRBV2 and J usage is TRBJ2-7; 9 bases fit TRBD2. CDR3 length: 11 amino acids. The germline gives CDR1 SNHLY, CDR2 FYNNEI. V shed 6 bases and J 12 bases; nucleotides not matched to a gene: 6. CDR3 region: CASRVIAGAYF. The CDR3, as DNA: TGTGCCAGCAGAGTAATAGCGGGAGCGTACTTC.

The V and J genes are TRBV25-1 and TRBJ1-4; a possible D gene is TRBD1 (5 bases). Trimming shortened V by 2 bases and J by 5 bases, and 15 bases separated the two germline ends. CDR1 and CDR2 (germline): MGHDK, SYGVNS. There are 16 residues in the CDR3. For the CDR3, the DNA is TGTGCCAGCAGTGAAAGTGGTGGGACCTGGAATGAAAAACTGTTTTTT. It yields the protein CASSESGGTWNEKLFF.

The chain is built from TRBV28 and TRBJ2-1; D ambiguous. The CDR3 covers 16 residues. The germline V gene encodes CDR1 MDHEN and CDR2 SYDVKM. V was cut by 5 bases and J by 9 bases, with 23 bases left in between. CDR3 bases: TGTGCCAGCAGTGTTAGCTGGGTGGCTACGGGCGGTGAGCAGTTCTTC. Protein product: CASSVSWVATGGEQFF.

This clone is deemed medium-sized. This chain connects TRBV5-8 to TRBJ2-4, with 16 bases lining up with TRBD2. This CDR3 region has 16 residues. Trimming removed 5 bases from V and 8 bases from J; junction bases left unmatched: 7. Germline CDR1 and CDR2: SGHTS and YDEGEE. The CDR3 loop reads CASSPGTSGRDDIQYF. CDR3 coding DNA: TGTGCCAGCAGTCCTGGGACTAGCGGGAGGGACGACATTCAGTACTTC.

This clone appeared once. The chain is built from TRBV5-1 and TRBJ2-7; 7 nucleotides agree with TRBD1. J gave up 5 bases and V 3 bases, and 2 bases lay outside the gene matches. CDR1 and CDR2 (germline): SGHRS, YFSETQ. This CDR3 spans 12 amino acids. The CDR3 loop reads CASSSGQNEQYF. CDR3 DNA sequence: TGCGCCAGCAGCTCGGGACAGAACGAGCAGTACTTC.

V and J are TRBV7-6 and TRBJ2-1; 9 bases line up with TRBD2. The CDR3 has 15 amino acids. With V trimmed by 5 bases and J by 4 bases, 6 bases remained unmatched. Germline CDR1 and CDR2: SGHVS and FNYEAQ. The CDR3: CASSTQTSGYNEQFF. In DNA, the CDR3 is TGTGCCAGCAGCACCCAGACTAGCGGATACAATGAGCAGTTCTTC.

In its sample, this clone was seen once. The chain couples TRBV5-4 to TRBJ1-3, with D uncertain. The CDR3 consists of 17 residues. The V and J ends lost 0 bases and 0 bases respectively, with 13 bases between them. Germline lookup yields CDR1 SGHNT and CDR2 YYREEE (reference sequence). The CDR3 nucleotides read TGTGCCAGCAGCTTGGTCGCGGGAGTTTTCTCTGGAAACACCATATATTTT. This gives the protein CASSLVAGVFSGNTIYF.

This chain links TRBV7-6 with TRBJ1-1; 10 positions match TRBD1. V lost 5 bases and J lost 10; bases outside the gene matches: 4. CDR1 is SGHVS, CDR2 FNYEAQ, per germline. This CDR3 has 12 residues. The CDR3 protein is CASSADRGVAFF. In DNA form, the CDR3 reads TGTGCCAGCAGCGCGGACAGGGGGGTAGCTTTCTTT. The variable domain in full, completed from reference TRBV7-6 and TRBJ1-1, reads GAGVSQSPRYKVTKRGQDVALRCDPISGHVSLYWYRQALGQGPEFLTYFNYEAQQDKSGLPNDRFSAERPEGSISTLTIQRTEQRDSAMYRCASSADRGVAFFGQGTRLTVV.

This chain connects TRBV9 to TRBJ2-1, with 7 bases identical to TRBD2. The CDR3 spans 15 residues. The V segment lost 2 bases and the J segment 3 bases; nucleotides outside the gene matches: 5. Germline values: CDR1 SGDLS, CDR2 YYNGEE. DNA of the CDR3: TGTGCCAGCAGCGTGCCTAGCGGAGGCTACAATGAGCAGTTCTTC. It encodes CASSVPSGGYNEQFF.

The V and J genes are TRBV7-9 and TRBJ2-7, with a tentative D call TRBD1 (5 bases). This CDR3 contains 11 residues. V lost 7 bases, J lost 7 bases, and 11 bases lay in between. The germline V gene has CDR1 SEHNR and CDR2 FQNEAQ (reference sequence). The CDR3 sequence is CASTFQGEQYF. CDR3 bases: TGTGCCAGCACCTTCCAGGGTGAGCAGTACTTC.

The chain carries TRBV5-5 and TRBJ2-3, with 9 bases identical to TRBD2. The CDR3 totals 16 residues. CDR1 is SGHKS and CDR2 is YYEKEE in the germline V gene (reference sequence). With V trimmed by 4 bases and J by 0 bases, 6 bases remained unmatched. The CDR3 DNA sequence: TGTGCCAGCAGCGGGGAGACTAGCGGTAGCACAGATACGCAGTATTTT. Amino acids: CASSGETSGSTDTQYF.

The V call is TRBV4-1, the J call TRBJ2-7; D is unresolved. Looked up from germline, CDR1 is MGHRA and CDR2 is YSYEKL. The V and J ends lost 1 base and 0 bases respectively, with 7 bases between them. The CDR3 extends over 14 amino acids. CDR3 in amino acids: CASSQVSPSYEQYF. CDR3 sequence (DNA): TGCGCCAGCAGCCAAGTCAGCCCCTCCTACGAGCAGTACTTC.

There are a few counts of this clone. This chain joins TRBV27 and TRBJ1-1; tentative D call: TRBD1 (6 bases). The CDR3 is 13 amino acids. V lost 5 bases to trimming and J lost 4 bases, with 11 bases between them. Per germline, CDR1 MNHEY and CDR2 SMNVEV (reference sequence). In DNA form, the CDR3 reads TGTGCCAGCAGTCCCCAGGGGACCACTGAAGCTTTCTTT. Its protein is CASSPQGTTEAFF.

V and J are TRBV4-1 and TRBJ2-1, with 15 bases identical to TRBD2. CDR1 and CDR2 (germline): MGHRA, YSYEKL. The CDR3 is made up of 17 amino acids. The trim removed 0 bases at V and 7 bases at J, leaving 4 bases unmatched. CDR3: CASSQDGGTSGRNEQFF. CDR3 sequence (DNA): TGCGCCAGCAGCCAAGATGGAGGGACTAGCGGGAGGAATGAGCAGTTCTTC.

V usage is TRBV25-1 and J usage is TRBJ2-3, with D tentatively TRBD1 or TRBD2 (5 bases each). This CDR3 region has 14 residues. Germline loops: CDR1 MGHDK, CDR2 SYGVNS. Trimming pared 3 bases from V and 2 bases from J, leaving 9 bases between. CDR3 loop: CASSDPGTTDTQYF. As DNA, the CDR3 is TGTGCCAGCAGTGATCCCGGGACCACAGATACGCAGTATTTT.

The V and J genes are TRBV5-3 and TRBJ1-3; D gene uncertain. TRBV5-3 is labeled an ORF, and its function is uncertain. This CDR3 spans 16 amino acids. Trimming removed 6 bases from V and 0 bases from J, with 16 bases in between. CDR3 DNA: TGTGCCAGAACAGAACGCGGGAGAAGCTCTGGAAACACCATATATTTT. Its protein is CARTERGRSSGNTIYF.

The J gene is TRBJ1-2, the V gene TRBV14; D might be TRBD1 (5 bases). Trimming stripped 3 bases from V and 8 bases from J, with 16 bases between. In germline, CDR1 is SGHDN, CDR2 FVKESK. The CDR3 covers 14 residues. CDR3 residues: CASSQTGTLLGYTF. In DNA form, the CDR3 reads TGTGCCAGCAGCCAGACGGGGACTCTCCTAGGCTACACCTTC.

The chain joins TRBV5-6 to TRBJ2-7; maybe TRBD2 (5 bases). From germline, CDR1 is SGHDT and CDR2 YYEEEE. The CDR3 totals 16 residues. V dropped 0 bases and J dropped 5 bases, with 18 bases sitting between them. The CDR3 bases are TGTGCCAGCAGCTTGGCCCGGAGGACGGTCGCTAACGAGCAGTACTTC. It encodes CASSLARRTVANEQYF.

This clone was detected a few times. The chain employs TRBV19 and TRBJ1-1, with 8 positions matching TRBD1. Germline CDR1 LNHDA, CDR2 SQIVND (reference sequence). This CDR3 has 13 residues. Trimming took 4 bases from V and 3 from J; bases not matched to a gene: 1. The CDR3 coding sequence is TGTGCCAGTAGTACAGGGGGCGACACTGAAGCTTTCTTT. It specifies CASSTGGDTEAFF.

CDR3 loop: CASSQEIRATYEQYF. CDR3 nucleotides: TGTGCCAGCAGCCAAGAGATCAGGGCGACCTACGAGCAGTACTTC. The V gene is TRBV4-2, the J gene TRBJ2-7; D perhaps matches TRBD1 (5 bases). Per germline, CDR1 LGHNA and CDR2 YNFKEQ. This CDR3 contains 15 residues. V was trimmed by 0 bases and J by 2 bases, leaving 11 bases between them.

The count of this clone is one. The chain couples TRBV4-2 to TRBJ1-1, with TRBD1 as a possible D gene (5 bases). The V and J ends lost 0 bases and 1 base respectively, with 24 bases between them. The germline CDR1 and CDR2 sequences are LGHNA and YNFKEQ. This CDR3 contains 20 residues. CDR3 protein: CASSQDHPTGYARWNTEAFF. The CDR3 nucleotides are TGTGCCAGCAGCCAAGACCACCCCACAGGTTACGCAAGGTGGAACACTGAAGCTTTCTTT.

V gene TRBV18 combines with J gene TRBJ2-7; 8 bases are shared with TRBD1. Germline trimming cut 1 base from V and 4 bases from J; bases unmatched to any gene: 3. Germline CDR1 and CDR2: KGHSH and LQKENI. The CDR3 runs 14 residues. The DNA of the CDR3 is TGTGCCAGCTCACCACTTGGGACAGGATACGAGCAGTACTTC. Translated: CASSPLGTGYEQYF.

The CDR3 nucleotides read TGTGCCAGCAGCTTGGGGGGACTAGCGGGAGGTCTTCGGGACGAGCAGTACTTC. Translating gives CASSLGGLAGGLRDEQYF. The rearrangement joins TRBV5-4 to TRBJ2-7; 15 bases are shared with TRBD2. Germline V CDR1 and CDR2: SGHNT, YYREEE (reference sequence). V dropped 0 bases and J dropped 5; count of bases not matched to a gene: 9. The CDR3 runs to 18 residues.

V gene TRBV28 combines with J gene TRBJ2-4, with 10 bases identical to TRBD2. V lost 8 bases and J lost 9; bases outside the gene matches: 10. CDR1 and CDR2 from the germline V gene are MDHEN and SYDVKM. The CDR3 is made up of 14 amino acids. CDR3 bases: TGTGCCAGCCAAGCCGGGACTAGCGAGCGCATTCAGTACTTC. Its translation: CASQAGTSERIQYF.

This chain links TRBV5-4 with TRBJ1-2; tentatively, D is TRBD1 (5 bases). Trimming pared 0 bases from V and 8 bases from J, leaving 17 bases between. The CDR3 sequence is 15 residues long. CDR1 is SGHNT, CDR2 YYREEE, per germline (reference sequence). Written as DNA, the CDR3 is TGTGCCAGCAGCTTGGTAGCCAGGGCCTCGGGAGGCTACACCTTC. Protein: CASSLVARASGGYTF.

The rearrangement uses TRBV6-6 and TRBJ2-3; D not resolved. CDR3 size: 14 residues. V lost 6 bases and J 4 bases, leaving 14 bases between the germline ends. CDR1 and CDR2 (germline): MNHNY, SVGAGI (reference sequence). Here the CDR3 DNA reads TGTGCCAGCAGCCCCCAGGCGAACCCAGATACGCAGTATTTT. The encoded protein is CASSPQANPDTQYF.

The chain combines TRBV2 with TRBJ1-5, with 9 positions matching TRBD1. Looked up from germline, CDR1 is SNHLY and CDR2 is FYNNEI. Germline trimming cut 5 bases from V and 2 bases from J; bases unmatched to any gene: 1. The CDR3 loop spans 14 amino acids. CDR3 protein: CASSWTGGNQPQHF. The CDR3 bases are TGTGCCAGCAGTTGGACAGGGGGCAATCAGCCCCAGCATTTT.

The chain recombines TRBV5-4 with TRBJ2-7; TRBD2 agrees at 12 bases. The CDR3 consists of 16 residues. CDR1 and CDR2 (germline): SGHNT, YYREEE (reference sequence). V shed 4 bases, J shed 4 bases, and the junction held 9 bases outside the gene matches. CDR3 protein: CASSGGGLAGYYEQYF. The CDR3, as DNA: TGTGCCAGCAGCGGCGGGGGACTAGCGGGCTATTACGAGCAGTACTTC.

V gene TRBV15 combines with J gene TRBJ1-1; 8 bases fit TRBD1. The germline gives CDR1 LNHNV, CDR2 YYDKDF (reference sequence). This CDR3 comprises 16 residues. V lost 5 bases and J lost 4; bases outside the gene matches: 12. The CDR3 DNA follows: TGTGCCACCAGCGCCCGACAGGGGCCCATCAGCACTGAAGCTTTCTTT. It codes for CATSARQGPISTEAFF. The entire variable domain, with the rest obtained from reference TRBV15 and TRBJ1-1, is as follows: DAMVIQNPRYQVTQFGKPVTLSCSQTLNHNVMYWYQQKSSQAPKLLFHYYDKDFNNEADTPDNFQSRRPNTSFCFLDIRSPGLGDTAMYLCATSARQGPISTEAFFGQGTRLTVV.